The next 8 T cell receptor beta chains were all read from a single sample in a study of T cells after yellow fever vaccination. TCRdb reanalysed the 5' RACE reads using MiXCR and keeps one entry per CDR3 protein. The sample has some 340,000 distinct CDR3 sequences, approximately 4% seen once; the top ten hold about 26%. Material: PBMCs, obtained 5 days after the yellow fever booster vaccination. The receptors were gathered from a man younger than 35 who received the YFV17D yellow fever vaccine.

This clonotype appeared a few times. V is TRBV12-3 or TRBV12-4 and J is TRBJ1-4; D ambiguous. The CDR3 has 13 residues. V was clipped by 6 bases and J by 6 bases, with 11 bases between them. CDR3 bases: TGTGCCAGCAGACTAAGCCCACATGAAAAACTGTTTTTT. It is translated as CASRLSPHEKLFF.

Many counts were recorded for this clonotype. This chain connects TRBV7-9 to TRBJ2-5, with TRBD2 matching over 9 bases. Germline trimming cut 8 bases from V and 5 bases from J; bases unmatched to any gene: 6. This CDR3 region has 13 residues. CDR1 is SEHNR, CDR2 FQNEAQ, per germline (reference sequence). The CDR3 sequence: CASGSGGMETQYF. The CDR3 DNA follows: TGTGCCAGCGGGAGCGGGGGGATGGAGACCCAGTACTTC.

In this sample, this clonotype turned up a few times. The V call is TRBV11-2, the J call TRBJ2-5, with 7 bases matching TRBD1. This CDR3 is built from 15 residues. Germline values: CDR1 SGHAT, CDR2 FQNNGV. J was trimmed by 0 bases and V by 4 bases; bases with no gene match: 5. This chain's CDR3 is CASSSGQSDQETQYF. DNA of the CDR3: TGTGCCAGCAGCTCGGGACAGAGCGACCAAGAGACCCAGTACTTC.

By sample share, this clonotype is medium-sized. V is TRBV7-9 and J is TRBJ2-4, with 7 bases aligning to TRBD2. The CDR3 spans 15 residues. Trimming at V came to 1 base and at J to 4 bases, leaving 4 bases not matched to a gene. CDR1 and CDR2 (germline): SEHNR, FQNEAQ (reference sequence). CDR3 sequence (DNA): TGTGCCAGCAGCTTAGTGCAGCGGGGAAAAAACATTCAGTACTTC. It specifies CASSLVQRGKNIQYF. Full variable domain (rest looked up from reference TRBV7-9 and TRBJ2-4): DTGVSQNPRHKITKRGQNVTFRCDPISEHNRLYWYRQTLGQGPEFLTYFQNEAQLEKSRLLSDRFSAERPKGSFSTLEIQRTEQGDSAMYLCASSLVQRGKNIQYFGAGTRLSVL.

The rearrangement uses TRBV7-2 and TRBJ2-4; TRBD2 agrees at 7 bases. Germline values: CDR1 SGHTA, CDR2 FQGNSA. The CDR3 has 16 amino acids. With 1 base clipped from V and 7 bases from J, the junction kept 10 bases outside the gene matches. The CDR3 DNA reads TGTGCCAGCAGCTTAGTAGCGGGTACACCTTGGAACATTCAGTACTTC. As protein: CASSLVAGTPWNIQYF.

CDR3 nucleotides: TGTGCCAGCTCCGGCAGTTTCTCCTACAATGAGCAGTTCTTC. It encodes CASSGSFSYNEQFF. The chain carries TRBV9 and TRBJ2-1; D remains unclear. Germline assignment: CDR1 SGDLS and CDR2 YYNGEE. Trimming pared 7 bases from V and 0 bases from J, leaving 11 bases between. The CDR3 extends over 14 amino acids. Looking up the rest from reference TRBV9 and TRBJ2-1 gives the full variable domain: DSGVTQTPKHLITATGQRVTLRCSPRSGDLSVYWYQQSLDQGLQFLIQYYNGEERAKGNILERFSAQQFPDLHSELNLSSLELGDSALYFCASSGSFSYNEQFFGPGTRLTVL.

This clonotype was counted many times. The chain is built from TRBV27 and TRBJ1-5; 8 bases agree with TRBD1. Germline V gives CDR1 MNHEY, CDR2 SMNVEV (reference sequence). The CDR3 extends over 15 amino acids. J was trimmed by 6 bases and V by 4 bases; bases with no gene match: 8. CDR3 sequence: CASSSLTGVSQPQHF. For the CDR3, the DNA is TGTGCCAGCAGTTCGCTGACAGGGGTTAGTCAGCCCCAGCATTTT.

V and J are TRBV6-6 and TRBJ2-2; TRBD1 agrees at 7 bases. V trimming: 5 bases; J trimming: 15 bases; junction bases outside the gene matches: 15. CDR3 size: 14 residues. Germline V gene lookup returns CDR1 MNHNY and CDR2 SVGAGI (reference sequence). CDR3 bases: TGTGCCAGCAGTCAGGCACAGGGGCCTTCCCCCTTGTTTTTT. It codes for CASSQAQGPSPLFF.